The sequence of this T cell receptor beta chain was determined in a study of CDR3 diversity in severe acne. The CDR3 has 12 amino acids. Germline loops: CDR1 SGHVS, CDR2 FNYEAQ. V was pared by 5 bases and J by 5 bases, with 10 bases between. MiXCR was run by TCRdb on the PCR reads, yielding one entry per CDR3 protein. The sample gives approximately 97,000 distinct CDR3 sequences, 51% of which show up once; approximately 13% is in the top ten. This clonotype was counted ten times or more. The chain couples TRBV7-6 to TRBJ2-7, with unresolved D. This sequence originates from a male donor with acne. Sequencing was done on a sample of blood. DNA for the CDR3: TGTGCCAGCAGCGGCTCCCCTCACGAGCAGTACTTC. As protein: CASSGSPHEQYF.